These T cell receptor beta chains were read from a single sample in a study of T cell responses to AZD1222 COVID-19 vaccine. Repertoires were generated with immunoSEQ multiplex PCR, while TCRdb's copy carries only in-frame clones and drops some. The sample consists of 97,000 or so clones, about 89% of them appearing once. The sequenced sample was peripheral blood, obtained 28 days after the second AZD1222 dose. The receptors originated from an adult who received the AZD1222 COVID-19 vaccine. Each CDR3 is given with its conserved first and last residue. A D gene is named only where the DNA matches it firmly.

TRBV3-1/TRBV3-2	TRBD1	TRBJ1-2	TGTGCCAGCAGTGGGCAGGGGGAAAACTATGGCTACACCTTC	CASSGQGENYGYTF
TRBV27	-	TRBJ1-1	TGTGCCAGCAGTTTGACCGAGGTCCCTCGGGGTGAAGCTTTCTTT	CASSLTEVPRGEAFF
TRBV4-1	-	TRBJ1-2	TGCGCCAGCAGCCAAGGCGGAGGGGTGGTCGGTGGCTACACCTTC	CASSQGGGVVGGYTF
TRBV7-2	TRBD1	TRBJ1-1	TGTGCCAGCAGCCTCGGACAGGGGTGGCCGAACACTGAAGCTTTCTTT	CASSLGQGWPNTEAFF
TRBV11-2	-	TRBJ1-6	TGTGCCAGCAGCTTAGATAGTTGGAATGGGGCCCTCCACTTT	CASSLDSWNGALHF
TRBV24-1	-	TRBJ2-7	TGTGCCACCAGTGACTCTTGGGGAAAGACCTACGAGCAGTACTTC	CATSDSWGKTYEQYF
TRBV28	TRBD1	TRBJ1-2	TGTGCCAGCAGTTTAGCCCTTGGACAGGGTAGTGGTGGCTACACCTTC	CASSLALGQGSGGYTF
TRBV15	TRBD1	TRBJ2-1	TGTGCCACCAGCAGACCCCAGACAGGGGCCAATGAGCAGTTCTTC	CATSRPQTGANEQFF
TRBV28	TRBD1	TRBJ2-3	TGTGCCAGCAGGCGCCCCGGGACAGGGGTCACAGATACGCAGTATTTT	CASRRPGTGVTDTQYF
TRBV11-3	-	TRBJ2-5	TGTGCCAGCCGCCATGGTTGGGGGCGGCAAGAGACCCAGTACTTC	CASRHGWGRQETQYF
TRBV28	-	TRBJ2-3	TGTGCCAGCACCTTCGGAGGGGGCGCGGGGGATACGCAGTATTTT	CASTFGGGAGDTQYF
TRBV28	-	TRBJ1-5	TGTGCCAGCAGTTTGTCGCCGTATAGCAATCAGCCCCAGCATTTT	CASSLSPYSNQPQHF
TRBV19	-	TRBJ2-3	TGTGCCAGTAGTATAGCAGATACGCAGTATTTT	CASSIADTQYF
TRBV15	-	TRBJ1-1	TGTGCCACCAGCAGGAACTTCGTAATGAACACTGAAGCTTTCTTT	CATSRNFVMNTEAFF
TRBV6-2/TRBV6-3	-	TRBJ2-7	TGTGCCAGCAGTTCGTCCGACGGGGACGAGCAGTACTTC	CASSSSDGDEQYF
TRBV4-3	-	TRBJ2-1	TGCGCCAGCAGCCAAGGCCCAGCGGCCTACAATGAGCAGTTCTTC	CASSQGPAAYNEQFF
TRBV18	TRBD1	TRBJ1-5	TGTGCCAGCTCACGAGGACAGGGGGCACTCAATCAGCCCCAGCATTTT	CASSRGQGALNQPQHF